This passage covers 17 T cell receptor beta chains from one sample sequenced in a study of T cells after yellow fever vaccination. TCRdb analysed the 5' RACE reads with MiXCR anew, one entry per CDR3 protein. Of 120,000 to 150,000 distinct CDR3 sequences detected, about 8% appear once; the ten largest clones hold under 0.95%. The source was CD4+ T cells sorted from PBMCs, collected 5 days after the yellow fever booster vaccination. The source is a man aged 30 to 45 who received the YFV17D yellow fever vaccine.

This clonotype was detected many times. The chain joins TRBV7-2 to TRBJ2-7; D ambiguous. With 4 bases removed from V and 9 bases from J, the gap between germline ends came to 13 bases. Germline lookup yields CDR1 SGHTA and CDR2 FQGNSA. This CDR3 contains 12 residues. CDR3 region: CASSSYLRRQYF. CDR3 sequence (DNA): TGTGCCAGCAGCTCGTACCTCAGAAGGCAGTACTTC.

V and J are TRBV12-3 or TRBV12-4 and TRBJ2-2, with TRBD2 identical over 13 bases. The CDR3 is 17 amino acids. The CDR3 sequence: CTISRTSGSQVTGELFF. In nucleotides, the CDR3 is TGTACCATCAGTCGGACTAGCGGGAGTCAGGTCACCGGGGAGCTGTTTTTT.

This clonotype was recorded at least ten times. V is TRBV5-1 and J is TRBJ2-3; D possibly corresponds to TRBD2 (6 bases). CDR1 and CDR2 (germline): SGHRS, YFSETQ. The V end lost 4 bases, the J end lost 2 bases, and 14 bases lay between the germline ends. The CDR3 is made up of 15 amino acids. The CDR3 reads CASSPSGAYTDTQYF. CDR3 DNA sequence: TGCGCCAGCAGCCCTTCGGGAGCATACACAGATACGCAGTATTTT.

This clonotype has a count of ten or more. The rearrangement joins TRBV15 to TRBJ2-7, with TRBD2 identical over 11 bases. The germline CDR1 and CDR2 sequences are LNHNV and YYDKDF (reference sequence). The CDR3 consists of 15 residues. The ends lost 3 bases at V and 4 bases at J; junction bases unmatched: 5. The CDR3 DNA reads TGTGCCACCAGCAGCGGGGCTAGCGGGAGGTACGAGCAGTACTTC. It translates to CATSSGASGRYEQYF.

Points on this clonotype: This could be a read error, since a much larger clone is one nucleotide away. The rearrangement joins TRBV6-2 or TRBV6-3 to TRBJ2-4, with D unresolved. Germline V gene data show CDR1 as MNHEY and CDR2 as SVGEGT. The CDR3 has 15 amino acids. With 3 bases removed from V and 0 bases from J, the gap between germline ends came to 9 bases. CDR3 loop: CASSYGALAKNIQYF. DNA for the CDR3: TGTGCCAGCAGTTATGGCGCGTTAGCCAAAAACATTCAGTACTTC.

This clonotype was detected many times. The chain has TRBV18 and TRBJ2-5; 7 nucleotides align to TRBD2. The CDR3 is made up of 14 amino acids. V shed 6 bases, J shed 2 bases, and the junction held 6 bases outside the gene matches. CDR1 is KGHSH and CDR2 is LQKENI in the germline V gene. In nucleotides, the CDR3 is TGTGCCAGCTCTCTCGGAGCGGGACAAGAGACCCAGTACTTC. Translating gives CASSLGAGQETQYF.

The rearrangement joins TRBV10-2 to TRBJ1-5; the match to TRBD1 covers 9 bases. Germline V lookup: CDR1 WSHSY, CDR2 SAAADI. The CDR3 extends over 15 amino acids. V shed 4 bases, J shed 3 bases, and the junction held 4 bases outside the gene matches. In nucleotides, the CDR3 is TGCGCCAGCAGTGCGGGACAGGGCATCAATCAGCCCCAGCATTTT. This sequence encodes CASSAGQGINQPQHF.

This clonotype was observed at least ten times. CDR3 nucleotides: TGTGCCAGCAGCGTAGGTTCGAGGAACTCGAACACCGGGGAGCTGTTTTTT. It translates to CASSVGSRNSNTGELFF. The rearrangement joins TRBV9 to TRBJ2-2; D not resolved. V was shortened by 0 bases and J by 0 bases, with 12 bases between the two germline ends. The CDR3 spans 17 residues. Germline CDR1 and CDR2: SGDLS and YYNGEE.

This clonotype was found many times. V is TRBV6-6 and J is TRBJ2-3; D gene unclear. Trimming took 8 bases from V and 4 from J, leaving 10 bases between them. The CDR3 covers 12 residues. Germline CDR1 reads MNHNY; CDR2 reads SVGAGI (reference sequence). CDR3 amino acids: CASSRGADTQYF. The CDR3 DNA reads as TGTGCCAGCTCTAGAGGAGCAGATACGCAGTATTTT.

This clonotype was counted at least ten times. The V gene is TRBV5-6, the J gene TRBJ1-1; D unclear. The length of the CDR3 is 14 residues. Trimming took off 2 bases at V and 3 bases at J, with 11 bases between the two ends. The germline gives CDR1 SGHDT, CDR2 YYEEEE. The CDR3, as DNA: TGTGCCAGCAGCTTCGCCAGAATCTACACTGAAGCTTTCTTT. Amino acids: CASSFARIYTEAFF. The variable domain in full, with the rest retrieved from reference TRBV5-6 and TRBJ1-1, is DAGVTQSPTHLIKTRGQQVTLRCSPKSGHDTVSWYQQALGQGPQFIFQYYEEEERQRGNFPDRFSGHQFPNYSSELNVNALLLGDSALYLCASSFARIYTEAFFGQGTRLTVV.

This clonotype was recorded many times. The chain couples TRBV23-1 to TRBJ2-5; no clear D gene. TRBV23-1 is known as an ORF, though its function is uncertain. The V end lost 3 bases, the J end lost 5 bases, and 19 bases lay between the germline ends. The CDR3 is made up of 16 amino acids. In nucleotides, the CDR3 is TGCGCCAGCAGTCAGTGGACCGCCGTAGTACGGGAGACCCAGTACTTC. It codes for CASSQWTAVVRETQYF.

This clonotype was seen repeatedly, ten times or more. The V call is TRBV3-1, the J call TRBJ2-7; 9 nucleotides align to TRBD2. Trimming cost V 1 base and J 6 bases; bases outside gene matches: 7. The CDR3 totals 15 residues. Germline values: CDR1 LGHDT, CDR2 YNNKEL (reference sequence). Here the CDR3 DNA reads TGTGCCAGCAGCCAAGGTAGCGGGAGACGCCGCGAGCAGTACTTC. Its translation is CASSQGSGRRREQYF.

This clonotype was observed many times. The chain has TRBV9 and TRBJ2-4, with 7 bases fitting TRBD2. Germline V gene lookup returns CDR1 SGDLS and CDR2 YYNGEE. The V and J ends lost 4 bases and 1 base, in that order; junction bases with no gene match: 5. The CDR3 is 15 amino acids. CDR3 in DNA: TGTGCCAGCAGCCCCTCCGGGGGGGCCAAAAACATTCAGTACTTC. Protein sequence: CASSPSGGAKNIQYF.

V is TRBV7-2 and J is TRBJ2-5; the D call may be TRBD1 or TRBD2 (5 bases each). V was pared by 3 bases and J by 5 bases, with 13 bases between. The CDR3 has 14 residues. Germline CDR1 reads SGHTA; CDR2 reads FQGNSA. The CDR3, as DNA: TGTGCCAGCAGCTTTTCCCGGGGCGGGGAGACCCAGTACTTC. Its protein product is CASSFSRGGETQYF.

The chain carries TRBV5-4 and TRBJ2-3; D possibly uses TRBD1 or TRBD2 (5 bases each). The germline gives CDR1 SGHNT, CDR2 YYREEE (reference sequence). The CDR3 has 15 amino acids. The V gene lost 4 bases and the J gene lost 3 bases, with 15 bases spanning the gap. CDR3 residues: CASSPGLGRTDTQYF. The CDR3 nucleotides are TGTGCCAGCAGCCCGGGGCTCGGTCGGACAGATACGCAGTATTTT.

This clonotype came up many times. The gene calls are TRBV12-3 or TRBV12-4 and TRBJ1-1; TRBD1 aligns across 8 bases. Losses at the gene ends were 7 bases for V and 3 bases for J; bases not matched to a gene: 7. The CDR3 spans 14 residues. The CDR3: CASTAGQGYTEAFF. CDR3 coding DNA: TGTGCCAGCACTGCCGGACAGGGTTACACTGAAGCTTTCTTT.

At least ten counts were recorded for this clonotype. The gene calls are TRBV7-9 and TRBJ2-7; weak D call: TRBD2 (6 bases). Germline CDR1 and CDR2: SEHNR and FQNEAQ (reference sequence). The CDR3 extends over 16 amino acids. V was shortened by 4 bases and J by 7 bases, with 23 bases between the two germline ends. CDR3 sequence (DNA): TGTGCCAGCAGCTCTGGTGGCGGGAATCCAACTGAGGAGCAGTACTTC. Its translation: CASSSGGGNPTEEQYF.